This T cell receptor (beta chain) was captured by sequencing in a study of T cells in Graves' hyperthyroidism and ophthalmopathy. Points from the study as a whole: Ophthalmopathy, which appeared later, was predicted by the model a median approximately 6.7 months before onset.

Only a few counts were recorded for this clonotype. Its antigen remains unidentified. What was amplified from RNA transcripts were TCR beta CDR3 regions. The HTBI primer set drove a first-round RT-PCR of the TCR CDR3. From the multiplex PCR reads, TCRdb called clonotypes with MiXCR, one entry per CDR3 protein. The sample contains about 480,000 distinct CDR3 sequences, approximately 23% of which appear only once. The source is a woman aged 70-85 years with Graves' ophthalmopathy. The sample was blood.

CDR3 DNA: TGTGCCAGCAGTTTCGGCCCGACTAGCGGAAGCACAGATACGCAGTATTTT. Translating it yields CASSFGPTSGSTDTQYF. V usage is TRBV27 and J usage is TRBJ2-3; 9 nucleotides match TRBD2. Germline V CDR1 and CDR2: MNHEY, SMNVEV (reference sequence). The V segment lost 3 bases and the J segment 0 bases; nucleotides outside the gene matches: 7. The CDR3 spans 17 residues.